A selection of T cell receptor beta chains follows, all from one sample in a study of vaccination effects on CD4 cells after COVID-19. The data were produced by immunoSEQ multiplex PCR, yet TCRdb's version contains in-frame clones alone and is incomplete. The sample carries 24,000 or so clones, approximately 80% recorded once. The antigens these receptors bind are not known. The starting material was CD4+ T cells from PBMCs cultured with HCoV-NL63 spike peptides, obtained before COVID-19 vaccination. The receptors stem from a human donor who had a prior SARS-CoV-2 infection. CDR3s include the opening cysteine and the closing phenylalanine or tryptophan. The order of the fields is clone size, J gene, D gene, V gene, CDR3 protein. A D gene is named only where the DNA matches it firmly. The size field is filled for only some rows; it gives once, few, many or a size class.

-,TRBJ2-5,-,TRBV7-2,CASSLRGSETQYF
-,TRBJ1-1,-,TRBV4-3,CASSQDRNTEAFF
-,TRBJ1-2,-,TRBV5-6,CASSLGGPSNYGYTF
-,TRBJ2-7,TRBD2,TRBV7-2,CASSPRLAGVHEQYF
-,TRBJ2-1,-,TRBV7-2,CASSLFSEQFF
-,TRBJ2-3,-,TRBV21-1,CASSKAPVDSGRAGLTDTQYF
-,TRBJ1-1,-,TRBV2,CASFMYAGNTEAFF
-,TRBJ1-2,-,TRBV20-1,CSARGNGYTF
-,TRBJ2-2,TRBD2,TRBV7-3,CASSLNGGGNTGELFF
once,TRBJ1-3,TRBD1,TRBV7-6,CASSYGQGPNSGNTIYF
-,TRBJ2-5,-,TRBV7-2,CASRGRQPQETQYF
medium-sized,TRBJ2-3,TRBD2,TRBV2,CASSTSGGADTQYF
-,TRBJ2-7,TRBD2,TRBV7-2,CASSLSLAGAYEQYF
few,TRBJ2-3,TRBD1,TRBV5-1,CASSIGQGAYSSTDTQYF
-,TRBJ2-5,-,TRBV16,CASSQSSPQETQYF
-,TRBJ2-5,-,TRBV19,CASSIGGASETQYF